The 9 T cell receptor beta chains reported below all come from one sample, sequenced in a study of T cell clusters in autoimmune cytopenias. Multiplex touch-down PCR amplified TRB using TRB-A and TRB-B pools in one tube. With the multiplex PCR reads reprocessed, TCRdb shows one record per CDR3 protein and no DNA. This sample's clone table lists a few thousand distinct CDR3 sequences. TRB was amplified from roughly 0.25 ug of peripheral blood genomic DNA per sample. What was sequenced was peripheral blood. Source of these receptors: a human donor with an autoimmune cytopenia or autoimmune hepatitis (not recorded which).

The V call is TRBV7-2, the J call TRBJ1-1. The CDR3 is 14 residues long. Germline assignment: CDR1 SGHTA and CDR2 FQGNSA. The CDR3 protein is CASSLADLNTEAFF.

CDR3: CASSQDPAGTGREQYF. The rearrangement joins TRBV7-2 to TRBJ2-7; the TCRdb D gene call, TRBD1, has no DNA to confirm it. Per the germline V gene, CDR1 is SGHTA and CDR2 is FQGNSA. This CDR3 spans 16 amino acids.

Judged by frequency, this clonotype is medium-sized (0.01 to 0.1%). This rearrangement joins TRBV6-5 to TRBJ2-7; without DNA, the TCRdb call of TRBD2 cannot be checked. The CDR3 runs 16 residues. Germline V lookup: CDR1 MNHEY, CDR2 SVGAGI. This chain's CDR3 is CASRGLAGQSSYEQYF.

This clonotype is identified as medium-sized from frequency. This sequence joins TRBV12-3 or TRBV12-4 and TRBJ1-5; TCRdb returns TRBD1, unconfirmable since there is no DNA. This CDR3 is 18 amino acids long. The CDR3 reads CASSRRQGVGMGNQPQHF.

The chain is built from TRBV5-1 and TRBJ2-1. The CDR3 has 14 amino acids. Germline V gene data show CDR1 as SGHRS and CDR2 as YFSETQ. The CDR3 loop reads CASSFLVLDNEQFF.

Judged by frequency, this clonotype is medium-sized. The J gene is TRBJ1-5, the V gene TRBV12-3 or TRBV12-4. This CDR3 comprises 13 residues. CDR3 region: CASSWEVGQPQHF.

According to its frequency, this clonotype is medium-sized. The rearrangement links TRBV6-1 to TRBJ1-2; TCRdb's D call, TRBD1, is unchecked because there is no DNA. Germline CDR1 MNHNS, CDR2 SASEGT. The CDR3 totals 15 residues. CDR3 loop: CASKEQGGDYYGYTF.

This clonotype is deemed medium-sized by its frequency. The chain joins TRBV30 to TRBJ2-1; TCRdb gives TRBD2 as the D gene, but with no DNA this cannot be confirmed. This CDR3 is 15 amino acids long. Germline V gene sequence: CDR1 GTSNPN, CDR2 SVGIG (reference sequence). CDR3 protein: CAWSVGGLPADSAFF.

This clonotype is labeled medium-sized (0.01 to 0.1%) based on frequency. This CDR3 is CSVESENTEAFF. The V and J genes are TRBV29-1 and TRBJ1-1. Germline assignment: CDR1 SQVTM and CDR2 ANQGSEA. The CDR3 has 12 amino acids. Combining the CDR3 with reference TRBV29-1 and TRBJ1-1 gives the whole variable domain SAVISQKPSRDICQRGTSLTIQCQVDSQVTMMFWYRQQPGQSLTLIATANQGSEATYESGFVIDKFPISRPNLTFSTLTVSNMSPEDSSIYLCSVESENTEAFFGQGTRLTVV.